The T cell receptor (beta chain) under discussion was sequenced for a study of breast tumors, draining lymph nodes, adjacent tissues. This clonotype was counted at least ten times. Its antigen is as yet unknown. CDR3 length: 15 amino acids. Germline CDR1 SGHDT, CDR2 YYEEEE. The V gene end was trimmed by 0 bases and the J gene end by 4 bases; junction bases not matched to a gene: 5. Study outcomes and limitations: Tumor TCR diversity was below lymph nodes but above nontumor tissue.

TCRdb recomputed calls from the multiplex PCR reads with MiXCR, one row per CDR3 protein. The table includes 66,000 or so distinct CDR3 sequences, less than 45% detected once. V gene TRBV5-6 combines with J gene TRBJ2-7, with TRBD1 matching 9 bases. The specimen sequenced was breast tumor tissue. The receptor was isolated from a female donor with breast cancer. Some clones in this sample may be carry-over from other donors' samples. CDR3 nucleotides: TGTGCCAGCAGCTTGGGAAACAGGGGGCTGTACGAGCAGTACTTC. Its protein product is CASSLGNRGLYEQYF.